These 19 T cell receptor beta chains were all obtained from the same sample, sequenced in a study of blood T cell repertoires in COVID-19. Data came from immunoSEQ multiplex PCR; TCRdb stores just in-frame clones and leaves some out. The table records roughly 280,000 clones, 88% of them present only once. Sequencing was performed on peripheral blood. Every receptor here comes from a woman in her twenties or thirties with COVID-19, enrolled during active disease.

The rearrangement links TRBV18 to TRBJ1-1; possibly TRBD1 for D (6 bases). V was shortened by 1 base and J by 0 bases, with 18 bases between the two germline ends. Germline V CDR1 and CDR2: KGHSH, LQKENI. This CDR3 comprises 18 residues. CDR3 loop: CASSPLRGQLYMNTEAFF. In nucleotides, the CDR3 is TGTGCCAGCTCACCACTTCGAGGACAGCTTTACATGAACACTGAAGCTTTCTTT.

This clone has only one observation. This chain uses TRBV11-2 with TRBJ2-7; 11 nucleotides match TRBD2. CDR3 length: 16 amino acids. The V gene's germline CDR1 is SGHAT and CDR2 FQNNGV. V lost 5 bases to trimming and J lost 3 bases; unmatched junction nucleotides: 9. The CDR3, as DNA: TGTGCCAGCAGCCTACCGGCTAGCGGGAGGTTCTACGAGCAGTACTTC. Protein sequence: CASSLPASGRFYEQYF.

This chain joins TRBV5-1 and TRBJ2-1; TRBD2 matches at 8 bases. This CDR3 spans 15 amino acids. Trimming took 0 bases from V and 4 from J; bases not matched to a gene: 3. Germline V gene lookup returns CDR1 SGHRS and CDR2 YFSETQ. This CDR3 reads CASSLETSVYNEQFF. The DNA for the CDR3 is TGCGCCAGCAGCTTGGAGACTAGCGTTTACAATGAGCAGTTCTTC.

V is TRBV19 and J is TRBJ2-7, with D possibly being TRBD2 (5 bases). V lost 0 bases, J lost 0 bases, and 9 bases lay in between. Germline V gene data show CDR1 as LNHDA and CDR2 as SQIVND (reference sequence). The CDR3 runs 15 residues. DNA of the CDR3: TGTGCCAGTAGTATAGACCCCGCGGGCTCCTACGAGCAGTACTTC. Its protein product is CASSIDPAGSYEQYF.

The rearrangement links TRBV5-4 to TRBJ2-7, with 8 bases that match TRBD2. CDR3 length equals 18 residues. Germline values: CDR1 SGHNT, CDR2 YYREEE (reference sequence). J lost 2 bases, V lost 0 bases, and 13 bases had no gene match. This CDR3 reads CASSLGASSGILPYEQYF. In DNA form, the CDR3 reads TGTGCCAGCAGCTTGGGGGCGAGTAGCGGGATACTCCCCTACGAGCAGTACTTC. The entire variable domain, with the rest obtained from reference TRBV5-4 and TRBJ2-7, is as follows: ETGVTQSPTHLIKTRGQQVTLRCSSQSGHNTVSWYQQALGQGPQFIFQYYREEENGRGNFPPRFSGLQFPNYSSELNVNALELDDSALYLCASSLGASSGILPYEQYFGPGTRLTVT.

The CDR3 here is CASSPDRGPNTEAFF. The CDR3 nucleotides read TGTGCCAGCAGCCCAGACAGGGGGCCGAACACTGAAGCTTTCTTT. The chain combines TRBV13 with TRBJ1-1; TRBD1 agrees at 10 bases. The germline V gene encodes CDR1 PRHDT and CDR2 FYEKMQ (reference sequence). V lost 5 bases, J lost 1 base, and 4 bases stayed unmatched. The CDR3 runs to 15 residues.

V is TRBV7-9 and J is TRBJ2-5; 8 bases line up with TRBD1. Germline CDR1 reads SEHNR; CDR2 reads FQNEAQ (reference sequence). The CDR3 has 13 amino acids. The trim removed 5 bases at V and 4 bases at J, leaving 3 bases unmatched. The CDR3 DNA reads TGTGCCAGCAGCATCAGGGGGCTAGAGACCCAGTACTTC. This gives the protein CASSIRGLETQYF.

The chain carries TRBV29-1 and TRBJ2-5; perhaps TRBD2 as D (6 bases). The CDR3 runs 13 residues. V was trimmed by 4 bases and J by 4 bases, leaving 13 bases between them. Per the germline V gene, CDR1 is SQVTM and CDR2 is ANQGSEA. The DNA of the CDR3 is TGCAGCGTTGGAGCGGGTGGGGTAGAGACCCAGTACTTC. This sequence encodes CSVGAGGVETQYF. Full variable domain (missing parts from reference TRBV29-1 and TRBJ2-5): SAVISQKPSRDICQRGTSLTIQCQVDSQVTMMFWYRQQPGQSLTLIATANQGSEATYESGFVIDKFPISRPNLTFSTLTVSNMSPEDSSIYLCSVGAGGVETQYFGPGTRLLVL.

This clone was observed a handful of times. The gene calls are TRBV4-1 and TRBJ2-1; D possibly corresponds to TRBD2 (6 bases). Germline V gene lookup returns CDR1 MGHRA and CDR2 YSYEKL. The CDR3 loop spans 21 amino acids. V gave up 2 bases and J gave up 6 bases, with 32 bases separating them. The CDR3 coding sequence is TGCGCCAGCAGCCAAAGACCCCTGACCCTCGGGCTAGCGTCGGATCCCAATGAGCAGTTCTTC. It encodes CASSQRPLTLGLASDPNEQFF.

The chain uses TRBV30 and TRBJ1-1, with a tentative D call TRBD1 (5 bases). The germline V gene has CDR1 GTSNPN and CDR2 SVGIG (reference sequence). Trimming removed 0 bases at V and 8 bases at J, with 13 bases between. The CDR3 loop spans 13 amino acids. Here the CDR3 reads CAWSVTRPGEAFF. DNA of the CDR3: TGTGCCTGGAGTGTAACCCGCCCAGGGGAAGCTTTCTTT.

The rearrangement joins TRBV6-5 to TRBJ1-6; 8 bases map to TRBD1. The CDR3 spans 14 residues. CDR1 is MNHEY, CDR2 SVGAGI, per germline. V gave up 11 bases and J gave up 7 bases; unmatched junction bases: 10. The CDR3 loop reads CAGGDRQGNSPLHF. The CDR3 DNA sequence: TGTGCCGGTGGGGATAGACAGGGGAATTCACCCCTCCACTTT.

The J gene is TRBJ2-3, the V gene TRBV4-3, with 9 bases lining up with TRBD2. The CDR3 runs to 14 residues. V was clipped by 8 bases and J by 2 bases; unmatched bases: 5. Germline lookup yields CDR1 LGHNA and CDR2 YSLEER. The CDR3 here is CASLLAGVTDTQYF. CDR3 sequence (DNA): TGCGCCAGCTTATTAGCGGGAGTCACAGATACGCAGTATTTT.

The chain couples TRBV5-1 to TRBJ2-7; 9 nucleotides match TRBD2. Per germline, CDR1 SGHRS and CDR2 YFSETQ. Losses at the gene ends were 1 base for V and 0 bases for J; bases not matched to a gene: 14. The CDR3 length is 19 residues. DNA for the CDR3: TGCGCCAGCAGCTTGAGTGTAGCGGGAGTTCACCCTGGCTCCTACGAGCAGTACTTC. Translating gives CASSLSVAGVHPGSYEQYF.

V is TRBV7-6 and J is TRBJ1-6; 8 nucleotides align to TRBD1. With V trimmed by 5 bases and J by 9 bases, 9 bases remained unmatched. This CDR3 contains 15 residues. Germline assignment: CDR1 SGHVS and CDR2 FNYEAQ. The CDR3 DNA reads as TGTGCCAGCAGCCCAGACAGGGGTTTCGGTTCACCCCTCCACTTT. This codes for CASSPDRGFGSPLHF.

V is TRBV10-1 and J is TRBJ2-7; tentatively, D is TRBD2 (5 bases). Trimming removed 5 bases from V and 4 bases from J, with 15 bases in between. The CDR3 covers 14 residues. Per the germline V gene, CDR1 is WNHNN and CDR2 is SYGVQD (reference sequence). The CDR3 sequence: CASSSGYSGYEQYF. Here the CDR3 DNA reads TGCGCCAGCAGTTCAGGATACTCGGGGTACGAGCAGTACTTC.

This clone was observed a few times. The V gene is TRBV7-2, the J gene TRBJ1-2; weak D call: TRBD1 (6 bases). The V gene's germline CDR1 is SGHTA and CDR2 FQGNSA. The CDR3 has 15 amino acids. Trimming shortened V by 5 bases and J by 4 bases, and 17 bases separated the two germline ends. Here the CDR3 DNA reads TGTGCCAGCAGCCGGACCTGGGACAATTTCTATGGCTACACCTTC. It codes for CASSRTWDNFYGYTF.

CDR3 bases: TGTGCCAGCAGATATCGGGGGACAGATCAGCCCCAGCATTTT. Protein sequence: CASRYRGTDQPQHF. The chain combines TRBV2 with TRBJ1-5; the match to TRBD1 covers 7 bases. The CDR3 spans 14 residues. Germline V gives CDR1 SNHLY, CDR2 FYNNEI. V dropped 6 bases and J dropped 5; count of bases not matched to a gene: 7.

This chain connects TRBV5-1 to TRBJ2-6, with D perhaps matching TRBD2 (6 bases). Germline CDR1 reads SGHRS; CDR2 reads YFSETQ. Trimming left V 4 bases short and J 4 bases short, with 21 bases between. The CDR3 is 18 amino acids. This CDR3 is CASSPEGPGLGGANVLTF. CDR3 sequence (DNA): TGCGCCAGCAGCCCGGAGGGTCCGGGCCTGGGCGGGGCCAACGTCCTGACTTTC.

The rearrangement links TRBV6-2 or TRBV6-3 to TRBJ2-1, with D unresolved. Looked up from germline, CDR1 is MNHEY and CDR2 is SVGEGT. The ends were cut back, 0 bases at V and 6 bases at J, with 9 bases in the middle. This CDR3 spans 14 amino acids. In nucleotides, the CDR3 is TGTGCCAGCAGTTACTCGATTCGGTCCAATGAGCAGTTCTTC. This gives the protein CASSYSIRSNEQFF.